This TCR beta chain originates from a study of blood T cell repertoires in COVID-19. This CDR3 has 16 amino acids. Trimming stripped 0 bases from V and 0 bases from J, with 11 bases between. Per germline, CDR1 SEHNR and CDR2 FQNEAQ (reference sequence). This clone was counted only a few times. Produced via immunoSEQ multiplex PCR; TCRdb's table is partial and in-frame only. The table has about 63,000 clones, 70% to 80% seen once. V and J are TRBV7-9 and TRBJ1-1, with D perhaps matching TRBD1 (5 bases). Sequenced sample: peripheral blood. This clonotype was sampled from a woman of 80 years or more with acute or convalescent COVID-19. CDR3 nucleotides: TGTGCCAGCAGCTTAGCAGGGGCGACCTTGAACACTGAAGCTTTCTTT. Translated, it gives CASSLAGATLNTEAFF.